This is a list of T cell receptor beta chains from one sample in a study of shared clonotypes between healthy human individuals. Sequencing was performed with immunoSEQ multiplex PCR; in TCRdb, only in-frame clones are kept and a portion is missing. The table has hundreds of thousands of clones, around 74% seen once. The specimen was memory CD4+ T cells sorted from blood. These receptors were obtained from a woman aged 30 to 39 in good health. The CDR3 runs from the conserved cysteine through the conserved F or W. Each record gives: V gene, clone size, D gene, J gene, CDR3 DNA, CDR3 protein. A D gene is named only where the DNA matches it firmly. Clone size, where shown, is once, few, many, or a class for clones that have expanded.

V: TRBV5-1
size: -
D: TRBD2
J: TRBJ2-3
DNA: TGCGCCAGCAGCGTCCAACCGGGACTAGGTGAAGATACGCAGTATTTT
CDR3: CASSVQPGLGEDTQYF

V: TRBV5-6
size: -
D: TRBD1
J: TRBJ2-7
DNA: TGTGCCAGCAGCGGGAGGACAGGGCCGCGAGGGGAGCAGTACTTC
CDR3: CASSGRTGPRGEQYF

V: TRBV7-9
size: -
D: -
J: TRBJ2-1
DNA: TGTGCCAGCAGCGTCTCGGTCCTAGCGCTAAGACAGGATGAGCAGTTCTTC
CDR3: CASSVSVLALRQDEQFF

V: TRBV6-5
size: many
D: TRBD1
J: TRBJ2-3
DNA: TGTGCCAGCAGAACAACAGGGGCGAGCACAGATACGCAGTATTTT
CDR3: CASRTTGASTDTQYF

V: TRBV7-9
size: -
D: TRBD2
J: TRBJ2-2
DNA: TGTGCCAGCAGCGGCGGACTAGCGGGAGTTGTTGGCGGGGAGCTGTTTTTT
CDR3: CASSGGLAGVVGGELFF

V: TRBV5-1
size: -
D: TRBD2
J: TRBJ2-7
DNA: TGCGCCAGCAGCTCCGGGTTTGACGTTGGACTAGCGGGAGGGGGCGAGCAGTACTTC
CDR3: CASSSGFDVGLAGGGEQYF

V: TRBV14
size: -
D: TRBD2
J: TRBJ2-1
DNA: TGTGCCAGCAGCGCTCTCCCCCTGGGGCTAGCGGGAGTATATGAGCAGTTCTTC
CDR3: CASSALPLGLAGVYEQFF

V: TRBV28
size: -
D: -
J: TRBJ2-7
DNA: TGTGCCAGCACCCAACCAAATGGGGGGGAGCAGTACTTC
CDR3: CASTQPNGGEQYF

V: TRBV28
size: -
D: -
J: TRBJ1-3
DNA: TGTGCCAGCGGAGGGGACGGCGGAAACACCATATATTTT
CDR3: CASGGDGGNTIYF

V: TRBV10-2
size: once
D: -
J: TRBJ2-7
DNA: TGCGCCAGCAACGACGGTGACAAGCTAGTACAGTACTTC
CDR3: CASNDGDKLVQYF

V: TRBV27
size: -
D: -
J: TRBJ2-1
DNA: TGTGCCAGCAGTCCCGGACCTAGTTGGAACAATGAGCAGTTCTTC
CDR3: CASSPGPSWNNEQFF

V: TRBV25-1
size: -
D: -
J: TRBJ2-1
DNA: TGTGCCAGCAGTCGTCATGCGTGGGATGAGCAGTTCTTC
CDR3: CASSRHAWDEQFF

V: TRBV6-1
size: -
D: TRBD2
J: TRBJ2-1
DNA: TGTGCCACAGACCGAGCGGGAGTCAGGAATGAGCAGTTCTTC
CDR3: CATDRAGVRNEQFF

V: TRBV10-1
size: -
D: -
J: TRBJ2-7
DNA: TGCGCCAGCAGCGAGACGGGGGTTCAGGAGCAGTACTTC
CDR3: CASSETGVQEQYF

V: TRBV5-1
size: -
D: -
J: TRBJ1-3
DNA: TGCGCCAGCAGCCAGGAACAGGCTGGAAACACCATATATTTT
CDR3: CASSQEQAGNTIYF

V: TRBV11-2
size: -
D: -
J: TRBJ1-5
DNA: TGTGCCAGCAGCCCTCATGATAGCAATCAGCCCCAGCATTTT
CDR3: CASSPHDSNQPQHF

V: TRBV18
size: -
D: -
J: TRBJ1-1
DNA: TGTGCCAGCTCACCAAGGGGGGGCACTGAAGCTTTCTTT
CDR3: CASSPRGGTEAFF

V: TRBV4-2
size: -
D: TRBD2
J: TRBJ2-3
DNA: TGTGCCAGCAGCCAAGGTTATCGCACTAGCGCCGATACGCAGTATTTT
CDR3: CASSQGYRTSADTQYF

V: TRBV5-6
size: few
D: -
J: TRBJ1-1
DNA: TGTGCCAGCAGCTTGGGGCAGCGCTTTGAAGCTTTCTTT
CDR3: CASSLGQRFEAFF

V: TRBV29-1
size: -
D: -
J: TRBJ2-3
DNA: TGCAGCGTTCCACGGGAGTACACTAGCACAGATACGCAGTATTTT
CDR3: CSVPREYTSTDTQYF

V: TRBV28
size: -
D: -
J: TRBJ1-4
DNA: TGTGCCAGCTGGGGAAATGAAAAACTGTTTTTT
CDR3: CASWGNEKLFF

V: TRBV29-1
size: -
D: -
J: TRBJ2-5
DNA: TGCAGCGTTGAAGACTGGGGGCTAGAGACCCAGTACTTC
CDR3: CSVEDWGLETQYF

V: TRBV5-6
size: -
D: TRBD1
J: TRBJ1-2
DNA: TGTGCCAGCAGCTTGGTGGCAGGGGGCGCGACTAACTATGGCTACACCTTC
CDR3: CASSLVAGGATNYGYTF

V: TRBV6-1
size: -
D: TRBD1
J: TRBJ2-7
DNA: TGTGCCAGCTCCTCAAGGCGGACAGGGGACGAGCAGTACTTC
CDR3: CASSSRRTGDEQYF

V: TRBV6-1
size: -
D: -
J: TRBJ1-4
DNA: TGTGCCAGCAGTGAGAGGGCTGAAAAACTGTTTTTT
CDR3: CASSERAEKLFF

V: TRBV19
size: -
D: -
J: TRBJ1-4
DNA: TGTGCCAGTATGGGCAGAGCAACTAATGAAAAACTGTTTTTT
CDR3: CASMGRATNEKLFF

V: TRBV5-1
size: few
D: -
J: TRBJ2-3
DNA: TGCGCCAGCAGCTTGACCGGGCCCAGCACAGATACGCAGTATTTT
CDR3: CASSLTGPSTDTQYF

V: TRBV9
size: -
D: -
J: TRBJ2-7
DNA: TGTGCCAGCAGCGTAGCCCCTGGCCAAAGCTCCACCTACGAGCAGTACTTC
CDR3: CASSVAPGQSSTYEQYF

V: TRBV27
size: few
D: -
J: TRBJ1-5
DNA: TGTGCCAGCAGTCCCCTAGGGGGGGAGGTACAGCCCCAGCATTTT
CDR3: CASSPLGGEVQPQHF

V: TRBV18
size: few
D: -
J: TRBJ2-1
DNA: TGTGCCAGCTCACCACCGGGACTTCGGCAGTTCTTC
CDR3: CASSPPGLRQFF

V: TRBV5-5
size: -
D: -
J: TRBJ1-1
DNA: TGTGCCAGCAGCGTGGGACTTCAGAACACTGAAGCTTTCTTT
CDR3: CASSVGLQNTEAFF

V: TRBV11-2
size: few
D: -
J: TRBJ2-3
DNA: TGTGCCAGCAGTCGATCCTCGGCCTACACAGATACGCAGTATTTT
CDR3: CASSRSSAYTDTQYF

V: TRBV7-9
size: -
D: TRBD1
J: TRBJ2-7
DNA: TGTGCCAGCAGCTTAGGAGTTTCCGGGACAGCTATCTACGAGCAGTACTTC
CDR3: CASSLGVSGTAIYEQYF

V: TRBV28
size: -
D: -
J: TRBJ2-2
DNA: TGTGCCAGCAGTTTAGTGAGGAGTTTAGCCGGGGAGCTGTTTTTT
CDR3: CASSLVRSLAGELFF

V: TRBV7-8
size: -
D: -
J: TRBJ2-5
DNA: TGTGCCAGCAGCTTATTGCGGGTGTCAGAGACCCAGTACTTC
CDR3: CASSLLRVSETQYF

V: TRBV7-9
size: many
D: -
J: TRBJ1-1
DNA: TGTGCCAGCAGCTTGGCCTCGGGGGGCAAGACTGAAGCTTTCTTT
CDR3: CASSLASGGKTEAFF

V: TRBV28
size: -
D: -
J: TRBJ1-2
DNA: TGTGCCAGCAGCCCGGGCGGAGGAGCGTTCGGCTACACCTTC
CDR3: CASSPGGGAFGYTF

V: TRBV9
size: -
D: -
J: TRBJ2-6
DNA: TGTGCCAGCAGCGTACAGGGGTCTGGGGCCAACGTCCTGACTTTC
CDR3: CASSVQGSGANVLTF

V: TRBV5-5
size: -
D: -
J: TRBJ1-1
DNA: TGTGCCAGCAGCTTGGGCGGCGGTTTTACTGAAGCTTTCTTT
CDR3: CASSLGGGFTEAFF

V: TRBV27
size: -
D: -
J: TRBJ1-1
DNA: TGTGCCAGCAGTTCGACCCTCTGGGGGAACACTGAAGCTTTCTTT
CDR3: CASSSTLWGNTEAFF

V: TRBV20-1
size: -
D: -
J: TRBJ2-1
DNA: TGCAGTGCTAGGATGGGGGAAATTCCGTTCTTC
CDR3: CSARMGEIPFF

V: TRBV30
size: once
D: -
J: TRBJ2-2
DNA: TGTGCCTGGATACCGCTGGGCACCGGGGAGCTGTTTTTT
CDR3: CAWIPLGTGELFF